The 28 T cell receptor beta chains below come from one sample, sequenced in a study of T cell changes during pregnancy in multiple sclerosis. The protocol was immunoSEQ multiplex PCR, while the TCRdb copy is restricted to in-frame clones and leaves out a portion. This sample has under 90,000 clones; 85% to 95% occur once, and the top ten carry about 1%. The sample here was peripheral blood, taken in the second trimester of pregnancy. The receptors originated from a female donor in good health, enrolled as a control in a pregnancy study.

The chain combines TRBV6-6 with TRBJ2-1; 11 nucleotides align to TRBD1. V shed 5 bases and J 7 bases; nucleotides not matched to a gene: 10. Per germline, CDR1 MNHNY and CDR2 SVGAGI (reference sequence). This CDR3 has 16 residues. The CDR3 loop reads CASSSSPGQGGNEQFF. The CDR3 nucleotides read TGTGCCAGCAGTAGCAGTCCGGGACAGGGGGGGAATGAGCAGTTCTTC.

In its sample, this clone was seen once. This rearrangement joins TRBV7-9 to TRBJ2-7, with 8 bases identical to TRBD1. Per the germline V gene, CDR1 is SEHNR and CDR2 is FQNEAQ (reference sequence). The CDR3 is 15 residues long. Trimming at V came to 1 base and at J to 2 bases, leaving 4 bases not matched to a gene. The CDR3 loop reads CASSLVGTGAYEQYF. The CDR3 DNA reads TGTGCCAGCAGCTTAGTCGGGACAGGAGCCTACGAGCAGTACTTC.

The genes are TRBV7-9 and TRBJ1-1; D perhaps matches TRBD1 (6 bases). The V end was cut by 5 bases, the J end by 8 bases, with 12 bases between. Germline CDR1 SEHNR, CDR2 FQNEAQ (reference sequence). The length of the CDR3 is 12 residues. The CDR3 sequence: CASSGPGQEAFF. CDR3 DNA sequence: TGTGCCAGCAGCGGCCCGGGACAAGAAGCTTTCTTT.

As for this clone: The junction differs from germline at one of its ends, possibly a read error. The chain has TRBV19 and TRBJ1-1; TRBD1 matches 7 bases. Looked up from germline, CDR1 is LNHDA and CDR2 is SQIVND (reference sequence). The CDR3 covers 13 residues. The CDR3 sequence: CASSLDRDTEAFF. CDR3 DNA: TGTGCCAGTAGTCTAGACAGGGACACTGAAGCTTTCTTT.

The V call is TRBV18, the J call TRBJ2-7; D perhaps matches TRBD1 (6 bases). CDR3 length: 13 amino acids. V was cut by 4 bases and J by 3 bases, with 10 bases left in between. CDR1 and CDR2 (germline): KGHSH, LQKENI. The CDR3 DNA sequence: TGTGCCAGCTCACAAACAGGGAACTACGAGCAGTACTTC. This gives the protein CASSQTGNYEQYF.

The chain combines TRBV11-2 with TRBJ2-3; 11 bases line up with TRBD1. The CDR3 totals 16 residues. V lost 3 bases to trimming and J lost 4 bases; unmatched junction nucleotides: 6. Looked up from germline, CDR1 is SGHAT and CDR2 is FQNNGV. The chain's CDR3 is CASSFRPGQGADTQYF. The CDR3 nucleotides are TGTGCCAGCAGCTTCCGCCCGGGACAGGGGGCAGATACGCAGTATTTT.

In this sample, this clone turned up once. CDR3 protein: CASSLSPKPGTEAFF. CDR3 nucleotides: TGTGCCAGCAGTTTATCGCCAAAGCCCGGCACTGAAGCTTTCTTT. The chain combines TRBV27 with TRBJ1-1; D unclear. The CDR3 is 15 residues long. V dropped 0 bases and J dropped 4 bases, with 12 bases sitting between them. Germline CDR1 and CDR2: MNHEY and SMNVEV (reference sequence).

This clone was counted once. J is TRBJ2-7 and V is TRBV2, with TRBD1 matching over 10 bases. The CDR3 spans 13 residues. Trimming removed 7 bases from V and 6 bases from J; junction bases left unmatched: 6. CDR1 and CDR2 (germline): SNHLY, FYNNEI. As DNA, the CDR3 is TGTGCCAGCATCGACAGGGGGCGCGGCGAGCAGTACTTC. Protein: CASIDRGRGEQYF. The complete variable domain, with remaining parts taken from reference TRBV2 and TRBJ2-7, reads EPEVTQTPSHQVTQMGQEVILRCVPISNHLYFYWYRQILGQKVEFLVSFYNNEISEKSEIFDDQFSVERPDGSNFTLKIRSTKLEDSAMYFCASIDRGRGEQYFGPGTRLTVT.

The chain is built from TRBV27 and TRBJ2-6; tentative D call: TRBD1 (7 bases). The V gene's germline CDR1 is MNHEY and CDR2 SMNVEV (reference sequence). V lost 4 bases, J lost 4 bases, and 23 bases lay in between. The CDR3 has 19 amino acids. The CDR3 spells CASSSLRTTGAGGANVLTF. As DNA, the CDR3 is TGTGCCAGCAGTTCCCTCAGAACTACAGGGGCGGGAGGGGCCAACGTCCTGACTTTC.

V gene TRBV28 combines with J gene TRBJ2-5, with TRBD2 matching over 7 bases. CDR3 length equals 14 residues. Losses at the gene ends were 7 bases for V and 5 bases for J; bases not matched to a gene: 10. Per the germline V gene, CDR1 is MDHEN and CDR2 is SYDVKM. CDR3 loop: CASIQTSDEETQYF. The CDR3 DNA is TGTGCCAGCATTCAAACTAGCGATGAGGAGACCCAGTACTTC.

This clone is a singleton in its sample. In DNA form, the CDR3 reads TGCGCCAGCAGCTTGACAGGGGGGACTGAAGCTTTCTTT. Translated: CASSLTGGTEAFF. The genes are TRBV5-1 and TRBJ1-1, with TRBD1 matching 8 bases. The junction had 1 base not matched to a gene; V was cut back by 1 base and J by 5 bases. The length of the CDR3 is 13 residues. CDR1 is SGHRS, CDR2 YFSETQ, per germline.

The rearrangement joins TRBV6-1 to TRBJ1-1; D uncertain. This CDR3 has 15 residues. The V end lost 4 bases, the J end lost 5 bases, and 17 bases lay between the germline ends. CDR1 is MNHNS, CDR2 SASEGT, per germline. The CDR3: CASSAEPGVRTEAFF. CDR3 bases: TGTGCCAGCAGTGCCGAACCCGGGGTTCGGACTGAAGCTTTCTTT.

The chain is built from TRBV27 and TRBJ2-7, with D maybe TRBD2 (5 bases). V was shortened by 2 bases and J by 3 bases, with 11 bases between the two germline ends. This CDR3 is 14 amino acids long. The germline V gene has CDR1 MNHEY and CDR2 SMNVEV (reference sequence). CDR3 region: CASSLKLEGYEQYF. In DNA, the CDR3 is TGTGCCAGCAGTTTAAAACTTGAGGGCTACGAGCAGTACTTC.

This clone was seen a single time. The chain has TRBV28 and TRBJ2-5; 7 positions match TRBD2. Germline CDR1 reads MDHEN; CDR2 reads SYDVKM. The V and J ends lost 7 bases and 5 bases, in that order; junction bases with no gene match: 10. CDR3 length: 14 residues. The CDR3: CASNPAGESETQYF. CDR3 nucleotide sequence: TGTGCCAGCAACCCCGCGGGGGAATCGGAGACCCAGTACTTC.

J is TRBJ2-2 and V is TRBV5-1, with 9 positions matching TRBD2. J was trimmed by 2 bases and V by 7 bases; bases with no gene match: 3. This CDR3 region has 14 residues. Germline CDR1 SGHRS, CDR2 YFSETQ. The chain's CDR3 is CASRAGGNTGELFF. The DNA of the CDR3 is TGCGCCAGCCGAGCGGGGGGTAACACCGGGGAGCTGTTTTTT.

The chain is built from TRBV27 and TRBJ2-2; TRBD1 aligns across 8 bases. Germline V gene lookup returns CDR1 MNHEY and CDR2 SMNVEV (reference sequence). This CDR3 has 17 residues. Trimming removed 2 bases from V and 4 bases from J; junction bases left unmatched: 9. CDR3 sequence (DNA): TGTGCCAGCAGTTTACGATACATCGGGACAGGCACCGGGGAGCTGTTTTTT. It yields the protein CASSLRYIGTGTGELFF.

The CDR3, as DNA: TGTGCCAGCAGCTTGCGTGTAGCGGGAGCCCACAATGAGCAGTTCTTC. Translating gives CASSLRVAGAHNEQFF. The chain carries TRBV5-5 and TRBJ2-1; 9 bases align to TRBD2. CDR1 and CDR2 (germline): SGHKS, YYEKEE (reference sequence). This CDR3 is built from 16 residues. V was pared by 1 base and J by 5 bases, with 7 bases of the junction left unmatched.

V gene TRBV28 combines with J gene TRBJ2-1; 7 positions agree with TRBD1. This CDR3 spans 16 amino acids. Unmatched junction bases numbered 15, after V lost 7 bases and J lost 6 bases. CDR1 and CDR2 (germline): MDHEN, SYDVKM. The CDR3 bases are TGTGCCAGCACCGGAGCAGACAGGGTGTCGGGCAATGAGCAGTTCTTC. It is translated as CASTGADRVSGNEQFF. Filled out from reference TRBV28 and TRBJ2-1, the complete variable domain reads DVKVTQSSRYLVKRTGEKVFLECVQDMDHENMFWYRQDPGLGLRLIYFSYDVKMKEKGDIPEGYSVSREKKERFSLILESASTNQTSMYLCASTGADRVSGNEQFFGPGTRLTVL.

V gene TRBV5-1 combines with J gene TRBJ1-5; TRBD1 agrees at 7 bases. V was pared by 0 bases and J by 6 bases, with 9 bases of the junction left unmatched. This CDR3 region has 16 residues. Germline V gives CDR1 SGHRS, CDR2 YFSETQ. As DNA, the CDR3 is TGCGCCAGCAGCTTGGCCGAAACAGGGGATCGTCAGCCCCAGCATTTT. Its translation: CASSLAETGDRQPQHF.

The chain couples TRBV5-1 to TRBJ2-1; D is ambiguous. Germline CDR1 is SGHRS and CDR2 is YFSETQ. Trimming pared 4 bases from V and 10 bases from J, leaving 12 bases between. The CDR3 runs to 12 residues. In nucleotides, the CDR3 is TGCGCCAGCAGCGTCTCATCTGAGGAGCAGTTCTTC. Protein: CASSVSSEEQFF.

This chain links TRBV2 with TRBJ2-7; D ambiguous. The CDR3 sequence is 12 residues long. The germline V gene has CDR1 SNHLY and CDR2 FYNNEI. The ends were cut back, 4 bases at V and 2 bases at J, with 6 bases in the middle. CDR3 sequence (DNA): TGTGCCAGCAGTGTAGGAGCCTACGAGCAGTACTTC. It specifies CASSVGAYEQYF.

The chain employs TRBV7-8 and TRBJ2-1; TRBD2 matches at 10 bases. This CDR3 has 17 residues. Germline CDR1 is SGHVS and CDR2 is FQNEAQ. With V trimmed by 4 bases and J by 7 bases, 13 bases remained unmatched. The CDR3 spells CASSWGTLAGVGNEQFF. The CDR3 region has the DNA TGTGCCAGCAGCTGGGGGACTCTAGCGGGAGTGGGAAATGAGCAGTTCTTC.

The V call is TRBV4-1, the J call TRBJ1-3; D is unresolved. CDR1 and CDR2 from the germline V gene are MGHRA and YSYEKL. CDR3 length equals 16 residues. V shed 0 bases and J shed 0 bases, with 9 bases lying between them. The chain's CDR3 is CASSQDRWSSGNTIYF. CDR3 sequence (DNA): TGCGCCAGCAGCCAAGATCGGTGGTCCTCTGGAAACACCATATATTTT.

The rearrangement links TRBV6-5 to TRBJ1-2; a weak D match, TRBD1 (5 bases). Trimming took 5 bases from V and 8 from J, leaving 15 bases between them. There are 13 residues in the CDR3. CDR1 and CDR2 (germline): MNHEY, SVGAGI. The CDR3 is CASSRGPDQGYTF. CDR3 in DNA: TGTGCCAGCAGTAGGGGCCCAGATCAAGGCTACACCTTC.

V is TRBV2 and J is TRBJ2-3; 14 bases map to TRBD2. CDR1 and CDR2 from the germline V gene are SNHLY and FYNNEI. This CDR3 contains 18 residues. The V and J ends lost 6 bases and 3 bases, in that order; junction bases with no gene match: 11. CDR3 protein: CASRLTSGRAGRTDTQYF. In DNA, the CDR3 is TGTGCCAGCAGGTTGACTAGCGGGAGGGCCGGTAGAACAGATACGCAGTATTTT. The variable domain in full, completed from reference TRBV2 and TRBJ2-3, reads EPEVTQTPSHQVTQMGQEVILRCVPISNHLYFYWYRQILGQKVEFLVSFYNNEISEKSEIFDDQFSVERPDGSNFTLKIRSTKLEDSAMYFCASRLTSGRAGRTDTQYFGPGTRLTVL.

The chain employs TRBV28 and TRBJ2-2; D is unresolved. V lost 5 bases and J 0 bases, leaving 4 bases between the germline ends. CDR1 and CDR2 (germline): MDHEN, SYDVKM. The CDR3 has 13 residues. The CDR3 DNA reads as TGTGCCAGCAGTCCAGCGAACACCGGGGAGCTGTTTTTT. This encodes CASSPANTGELFF.

V gene TRBV19 combines with J gene TRBJ2-7, with a weak D call TRBD2 (6 bases). There are 14 residues in the CDR3. CDR1 LNHDA and CDR2 SQIVND come from the germline V gene (reference sequence). The V and J ends lost 5 bases and 0 bases respectively, with 11 bases between them. As DNA, the CDR3 is TGTGCCAGTAGTGGAGGCGGGATCTCCTACGAGCAGTACTTC. It codes for CASSGGGISYEQYF.

V usage is TRBV15 and J usage is TRBJ2-7, with TRBD1 matching over 8 bases. Germline V gene sequence: CDR1 LNHNV, CDR2 YYDKDF (reference sequence). With V trimmed by 2 bases and J by 6 bases, 6 bases remained unmatched. CDR3 length equals 14 residues. The CDR3 loop reads CATSRRVGQGEQYF. The CDR3 DNA reads TGTGCCACCAGCAGAAGGGTAGGACAGGGCGAGCAGTACTTC.